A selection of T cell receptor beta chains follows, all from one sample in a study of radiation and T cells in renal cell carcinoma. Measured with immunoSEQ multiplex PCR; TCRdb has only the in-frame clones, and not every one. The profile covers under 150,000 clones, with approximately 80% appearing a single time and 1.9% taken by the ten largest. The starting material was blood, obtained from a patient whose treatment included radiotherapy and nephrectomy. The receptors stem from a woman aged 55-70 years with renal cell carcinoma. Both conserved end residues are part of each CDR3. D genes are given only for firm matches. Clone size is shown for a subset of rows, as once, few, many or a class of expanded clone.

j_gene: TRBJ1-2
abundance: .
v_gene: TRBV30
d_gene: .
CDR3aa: CAWKDKGVALNYGYTF
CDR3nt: TGTGCCTGGAAGGATAAAGGGGTAGCATTAAACTATGGCTACACCTTC

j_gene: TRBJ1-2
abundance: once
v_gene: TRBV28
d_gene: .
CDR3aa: CASSRDYGYTF
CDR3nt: TGTGCCAGCAGCCGGGACTATGGCTACACCTTC

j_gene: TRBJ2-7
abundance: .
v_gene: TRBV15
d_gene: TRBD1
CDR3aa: CATSGGTGWAYEQYF
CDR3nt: TGTGCCACCAGCGGGGGGACAGGGTGGGCCTACGAGCAGTACTTC

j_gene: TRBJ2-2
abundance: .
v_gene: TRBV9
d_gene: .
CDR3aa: CASSVDPRVPGELFF
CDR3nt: TGTGCCAGCAGCGTGGACCCCAGGGTCCCCGGGGAGCTGTTTTTT

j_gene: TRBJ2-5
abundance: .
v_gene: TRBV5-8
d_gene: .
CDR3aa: CASSLEAWETQYF
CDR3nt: TGTGCCAGCAGCTTGGAGGCGTGGGAGACCCAGTACTTC

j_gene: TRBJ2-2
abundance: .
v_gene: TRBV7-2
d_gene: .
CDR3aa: CASSARRGTGELFF
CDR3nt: TGTGCCAGCAGCGCAAGGAGAGGGACCGGGGAGCTGTTTTTT

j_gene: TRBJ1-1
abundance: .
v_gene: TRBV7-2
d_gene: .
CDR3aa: CASATPRDMNTEAFF
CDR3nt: TGTGCCAGCGCCACCCCCAGAGACATGAACACTGAAGCTTTCTTT

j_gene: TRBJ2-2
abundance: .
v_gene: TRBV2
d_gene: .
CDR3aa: CASSPTSTGELFF
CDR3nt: TGTGCCAGCAGTCCAACGTCCACCGGGGAGCTGTTTTTT

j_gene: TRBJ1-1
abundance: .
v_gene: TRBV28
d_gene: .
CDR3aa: CASTGEGANTEAFF
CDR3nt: TGTGCCAGCACCGGGGAGGGAGCAAACACTGAAGCTTTCTTT

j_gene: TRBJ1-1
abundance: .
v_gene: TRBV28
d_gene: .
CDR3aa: CASSDRTTGTEAFF
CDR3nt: TGTGCCAGCAGCGACAGAACCACGGGGACTGAAGCTTTCTTT

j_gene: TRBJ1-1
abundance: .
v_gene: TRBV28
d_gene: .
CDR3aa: CASRPRRNDLNTEAFF
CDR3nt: TGTGCCAGCAGACCCCGCCGAAACGATTTGAACACTGAAGCTTTCTTT

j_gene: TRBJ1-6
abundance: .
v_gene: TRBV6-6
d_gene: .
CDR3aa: CASTIEEGSHSPLHF
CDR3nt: TGTGCCAGCACCATAGAGGAGGGTTCCCATTCACCCCTCCACTTT

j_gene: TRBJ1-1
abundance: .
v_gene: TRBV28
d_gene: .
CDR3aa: CATKEGKFMNTEAFF
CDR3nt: TGTGCCACCAAAGAGGGGAAATTTATGAACACTGAAGCTTTCTTT

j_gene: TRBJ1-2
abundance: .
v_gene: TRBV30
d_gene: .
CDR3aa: CAWNRGAAYTF
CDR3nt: TGTGCCTGGAACCGAGGAGCGGCCTACACCTTC

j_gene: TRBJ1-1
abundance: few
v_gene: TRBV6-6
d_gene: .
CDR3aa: CASSYQVTTEAFF
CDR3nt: TGTGCCAGCAGTTACCAGGTTACCACTGAAGCTTTCTTT

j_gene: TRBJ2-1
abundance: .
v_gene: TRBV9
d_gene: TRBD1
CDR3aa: CASSRQGSYNEQFF
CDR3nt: TGTGCCAGCAGTAGACAGGGTTCCTACAATGAGCAGTTCTTC

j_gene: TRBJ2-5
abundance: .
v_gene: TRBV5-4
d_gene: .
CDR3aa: CASSPRAAQETQYF
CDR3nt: TGTGCCAGCAGTCCACGCGCAGCCCAAGAGACCCAGTACTTC

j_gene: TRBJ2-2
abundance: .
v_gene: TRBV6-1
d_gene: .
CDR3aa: CASSERRANTGELFF
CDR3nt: TGTGCCAGCAGTGAACGCAGGGCGAACACCGGGGAGCTGTTTTTT

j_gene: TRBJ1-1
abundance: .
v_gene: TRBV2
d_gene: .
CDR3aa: CASSQGSVTEAFF
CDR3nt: TGTGCCAGCAGTCAGGGTTCGGTCACTGAAGCTTTCTTT

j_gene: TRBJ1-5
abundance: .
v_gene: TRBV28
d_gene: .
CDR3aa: CASSYENQPQHF
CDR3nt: TGTGCCAGCAGTTACGAGAATCAGCCCCAGCATTTT

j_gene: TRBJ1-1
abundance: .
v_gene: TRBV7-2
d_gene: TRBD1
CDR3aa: CASSPTGGLNTEAFF
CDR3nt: TGTGCCAGCAGCCCGACAGGGGGTTTGAACACTGAAGCTTTCTTT

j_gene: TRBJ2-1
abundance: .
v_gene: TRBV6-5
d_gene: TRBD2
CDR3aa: CASSYRASGSDEQFF
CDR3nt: TGTGCCAGCAGTTACCGGGCTAGCGGGAGCGATGAGCAGTTCTTC

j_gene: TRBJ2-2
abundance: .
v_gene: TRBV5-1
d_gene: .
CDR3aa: CASSPQRGAGELFF
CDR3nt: TGCGCCAGCAGCCCACAGAGGGGGGCCGGGGAGCTGTTTTTT

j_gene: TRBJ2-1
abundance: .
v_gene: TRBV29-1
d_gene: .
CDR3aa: CSVEGAAGTREQFF
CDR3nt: TGCAGCGTTGAAGGTGCTGCCGGGACACGTGAGCAGTTCTTC

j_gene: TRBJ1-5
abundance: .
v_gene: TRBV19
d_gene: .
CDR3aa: CASSTQQGQPQHF
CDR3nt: TGTGCCAGTAGTACCCAACAGGGACAGCCCCAGCATTTT

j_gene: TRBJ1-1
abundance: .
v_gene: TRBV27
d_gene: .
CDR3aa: CASSLRGGTEAFF
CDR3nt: TGTGCCAGCAGTTTAAGGGGTGGGACTGAAGCTTTCTTT

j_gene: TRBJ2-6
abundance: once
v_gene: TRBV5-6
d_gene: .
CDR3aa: CASSLRLRSGANVLTF
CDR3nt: TGTGCCAGCAGCTTGAGGCTTCGCTCTGGGGCCAACGTCCTGACTTTC

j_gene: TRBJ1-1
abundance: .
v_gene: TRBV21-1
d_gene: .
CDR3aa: CASSPAPRSTEAFF
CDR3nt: TGTGCCAGCAGCCCCGCCCCGAGGTCCACTGAAGCTTTCTTT

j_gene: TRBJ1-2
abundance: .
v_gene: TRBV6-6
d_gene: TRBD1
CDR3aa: CASSFATGSYGYTF
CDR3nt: TGTGCCAGCAGTTTCGCGACAGGGAGTTATGGCTACACCTTC

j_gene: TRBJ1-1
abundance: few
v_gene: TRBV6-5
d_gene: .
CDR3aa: CASSSPGSGNTEAFF
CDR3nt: TGTGCCAGCAGTAGTCCCGGTTCAGGGAACACTGAAGCTTTCTTT

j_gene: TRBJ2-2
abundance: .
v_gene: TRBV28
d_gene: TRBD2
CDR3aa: CASSFPSGGTGELFF
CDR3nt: TGTGCCAGCAGTTTCCCTAGCGGGGGGACCGGGGAGCTGTTTTTT

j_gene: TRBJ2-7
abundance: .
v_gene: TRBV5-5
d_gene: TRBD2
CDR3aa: CASSFSGSWVGEQYF
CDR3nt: TGTGCCAGCAGCTTTAGCGGGAGCTGGGTCGGCGAGCAGTACTTC

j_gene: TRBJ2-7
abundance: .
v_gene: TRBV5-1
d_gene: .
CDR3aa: CASSPLPPGSSSYEQYF
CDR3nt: TGCGCCAGCAGCCCGCTCCCCCCCGGGTCAAGCTCCTACGAGCAGTACTTC

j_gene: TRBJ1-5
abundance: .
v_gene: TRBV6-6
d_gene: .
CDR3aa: CASSYSWQNSNQPQHF
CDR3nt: TGTGCCAGCAGTTACTCGTGGCAGAATAGCAATCAGCCCCAGCATTTT

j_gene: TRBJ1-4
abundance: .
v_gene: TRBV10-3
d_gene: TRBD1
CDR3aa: CATNRQGVHEKLFF
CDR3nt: TGTGCCACGAACCGACAGGGTGTTCATGAAAAACTGTTTTTT